Below, 21 T cell receptor beta chains from the same sample are listed, as sequenced in a study of blood T cell repertoires in COVID-19. Data came from immunoSEQ multiplex PCR; TCRdb stores just in-frame clones and leaves some out. The sample holds around 100,000 clones; 88% are singletons and the top ten take 4.5% to 6.5%. The sequenced material came from peripheral blood. The receptors originated from a human donor in a cohort sampled during active COVID-19.

The chain uses TRBV11-2 and TRBJ2-7; 10 bases match TRBD2. This CDR3 is 16 amino acids long. V lost 0 bases and J lost 3; bases outside the gene matches: 5. The germline V gene has CDR1 SGHAT and CDR2 FQNNGV. CDR3 region: CASSLDWVAGGYEQYF. Here the CDR3 DNA reads TGTGCCAGCAGCTTAGATTGGGTAGCGGGAGGCTACGAGCAGTACTTC.

This clone was detected a few times. CDR3 DNA sequence: TGTGCCAGCACCGGGGGGGACACCGGGGAGCTGTTTTTT. Residues: CASTGGDTGELFF. This rearrangement joins TRBV6-5 to TRBJ2-2; 8 bases map to TRBD2. This CDR3 has 13 residues. Germline CDR1 is MNHEY and CDR2 is SVGAGI. V lost 7 bases and J lost 3; bases outside the gene matches: 1.

This clone has only one observation. The genes are TRBV6-6 and TRBJ2-1, with 8 positions matching TRBD2. The J segment lost 8 bases and the V segment lost 5 bases, leaving 2 bases of the junction unmatched. The CDR3 contains 12 residues. The germline CDR1 and CDR2 sequences are MNHNY and SVGAGI (reference sequence). CDR3 in amino acids: CASSAGGYEQFF. CDR3 bases: TGTGCCAGCAGTGCGGGAGGCTATGAGCAGTTCTTC.

The gene calls are TRBV9 and TRBJ1-1; tentatively, D is TRBD1 (5 bases). This CDR3 has 15 amino acids. From germline, CDR1 is SGDLS and CDR2 YYNGEE. Trimming stripped 0 bases from V and 1 base from J, with 10 bases between. This CDR3 is CASSVVYGGNTEAFF. Written as DNA, the CDR3 is TGTGCCAGCAGCGTAGTTTACGGGGGGAACACTGAAGCTTTCTTT.

CDR3 region: CASRTGHSGANVLTF. The CDR3 nucleotides are TGTGCCAGCAGAACAGGTCACTCTGGGGCCAACGTCCTGACTTTC. The rearrangement links TRBV6-5 to TRBJ2-6, with D perhaps TRBD1 (5 bases). V shed 6 bases and J shed 0 bases, with 9 bases lying between them. This CDR3 has 15 amino acids. Germline assignment: CDR1 MNHEY and CDR2 SVGAGI.

In nucleotides, the CDR3 is TGCGCCAGCAGCTTCACAGGGGGCGCGGGTCAGCCCCAGCATTTT. Protein product: CASSFTGGAGQPQHF. The chain recombines TRBV5-1 with TRBJ1-5; 9 bases align to TRBD1. Germline CDR1 is SGHRS and CDR2 is YFSETQ. The CDR3 sequence is 15 residues long. V lost 2 bases, J lost 6 bases, and 6 bases stayed unmatched.

The V and J genes are TRBV18 and TRBJ2-1; 8 bases map to TRBD1. The germline V gene encodes CDR1 KGHSH and CDR2 LQKENI. The CDR3 is 16 residues long. Trimming took 2 bases from V and 0 from J; bases not matched to a gene: 3. The CDR3: CASSPAGGSSYNEQFF. DNA of the CDR3: TGTGCCAGCTCACCAGCAGGGGGCTCCTCCTACAATGAGCAGTTCTTC.

V gene TRBV12-3 or TRBV12-4 combines with J gene TRBJ2-1, with 7 bases matching TRBD1. The junction had 0 bases not matched to a gene; V was cut back by 5 bases and J by 2 bases. There are 13 residues in the CDR3. The CDR3 is CASSGTAYNEQFF. In nucleotides, the CDR3 is TGTGCCAGCAGTGGGACAGCCTACAATGAGCAGTTCTTC.

The V and J genes are TRBV7-9 and TRBJ2-3; 7 bases are a match to TRBD1. Germline V CDR1 and CDR2: SEHNR, FQNEAQ (reference sequence). V was clipped by 4 bases and J by 3 bases; unmatched bases: 7. This CDR3 has 15 residues. The CDR3 DNA is TGTGCCAGCAGCTCCCTTAAGGGGGCAACAGATACGCAGTATTTT. Protein: CASSSLKGATDTQYF.

V and J are TRBV5-6 and TRBJ2-2; 10 positions agree with TRBD2. Germline CDR1 SGHDT, CDR2 YYEEEE. This CDR3 is built from 15 residues. V lost 2 bases, J lost 5 bases, and 3 bases stayed unmatched. The CDR3 DNA is TGTGCCAGCAGCTTTCAAGCGGGAGGGACCGGGGAGCTGTTTTTT. Its protein is CASSFQAGGTGELFF. Full variable domain (rest looked up from reference TRBV5-6 and TRBJ2-2): DAGVTQSPTHLIKTRGQQVTLRCSPKSGHDTVSWYQQALGQGPQFIFQYYEEEERQRGNFPDRFSGHQFPNYSSELNVNALLLGDSALYLCASSFQAGGTGELFFGEGSRLTVL.

This chain joins TRBV4-1 and TRBJ1-4; D is possibly TRBD1 (6 bases). This CDR3 region has 16 residues. Per the germline V gene, CDR1 is MGHRA and CDR2 is YSYEKL. The V end lost 5 bases, the J end lost 6 bases, and 19 bases lay between the germline ends. CDR3 residues: CASSETPNRVDEKLFF. CDR3 sequence (DNA): TGCGCCAGCAGCGAAACCCCTAACAGGGTCGATGAAAAACTGTTTTTT.

The chain couples TRBV5-6 to TRBJ2-7, with 8 bases lining up with TRBD1. The V gene's germline CDR1 is SGHDT and CDR2 YYEEEE. The V and J ends lost 0 bases and 5 bases, in that order; junction bases with no gene match: 10. The CDR3 is made up of 16 amino acids. CDR3 DNA: TGTGCCAGCAGCTTGGTAAACAGGGGGTCGTTCAACGAGCAGTACTTC. It encodes CASSLVNRGSFNEQYF.

The table lists this clone with a few counts. This sequence joins TRBV7-9 and TRBJ1-4, with 7 bases fitting TRBD1. V shed 7 bases and J 8 bases; nucleotides not matched to a gene: 7. This CDR3 region has 13 residues. Germline V lookup: CDR1 SEHNR, CDR2 FQNEAQ (reference sequence). Written as DNA, the CDR3 is TGTGCCAGCACCCTGACAGGGAGCGAAAAACTGTTTTTT. It yields the protein CASTLTGSEKLFF.

This chain uses TRBV7-9 with TRBJ2-6; D unresolved. The CDR3 contains 15 residues. V dropped 0 bases and J dropped 0 bases, with 3 bases sitting between them. The germline V gene encodes CDR1 SEHNR and CDR2 FQNEAQ (reference sequence). The CDR3 region is CASSLAGSGANVLTF. CDR3 in DNA: TGTGCCAGCAGCTTAGCCGGCTCTGGGGCCAACGTCCTGACTTTC.

The chain uses TRBV19 and TRBJ1-4; D may be TRBD1 (5 bases). This CDR3 is built from 14 residues. Germline loops: CDR1 LNHDA, CDR2 SQIVND (reference sequence). Trimming removed 5 bases at V and 5 bases at J, with 12 bases between. The CDR3 DNA reads TGTGCCAGTAGTGCAGGGATAAGGAATGAAAAACTGTTTTTT. This gives the protein CASSAGIRNEKLFF.

The rearrangement uses TRBV5-1 and TRBJ2-5; D is uncertain. Germline V CDR1 and CDR2: SGHRS, YFSETQ. The CDR3 is 14 residues long. V lost 0 bases and J lost 1, with 7 bases in between. The CDR3 DNA follows: TGCGCCAGCAGCTTGGTCCGAGGCCAAGAGACCCAGTACTTC. It yields the protein CASSLVRGQETQYF.

A single count supports this clone. CDR3 DNA: TGTGCCAGCGTGGGCCAGTACCGCAATCAGCCCCAGCATTTT. The encoded protein is CASVGQYRNQPQHF. This chain connects TRBV28 to TRBJ1-5; no reliable D call. This CDR3 spans 14 amino acids. Germline V gene sequence: CDR1 MDHEN, CDR2 SYDVKM. Trimming removed 8 bases from V and 2 bases from J, with 13 bases in between.

V gene TRBV27 combines with J gene TRBJ2-5; TRBD2 agrees at 11 bases. V shed 6 bases and J 5 bases; nucleotides not matched to a gene: 8. The CDR3 is 15 amino acids. Germline loops: CDR1 MNHEY, CDR2 SMNVEV (reference sequence). In DNA form, the CDR3 reads TGTGCCAGCAGAGTTAGCGGGAGGGCCCGGGAGACCCAGTACTTC. The encoded protein is CASRVSGRARETQYF.

This chain uses TRBV18 with TRBJ1-2, with D possibly TRBD1 on 5 matching bases. The CDR3 has 16 amino acids. V dropped 3 bases and J dropped 4 bases, with 18 bases sitting between them. Germline V CDR1 and CDR2: KGHSH, LQKENI. The CDR3 DNA is TGTGCCAGCTCACCCGCCATCGCAGGGAGGGCCTATGGCTACACCTTC. Protein sequence: CASSPAIAGRAYGYTF. Full variable domain (rest looked up from reference TRBV18 and TRBJ1-2): NAGVMQNPRHLVRRRGQEARLRCSPMKGHSHVYWYRQLPEEGLKFMVYLQKENIIDESGMPKERFSAEFPKEGPSILRIQQVVRGDSAAYFCASSPAIAGRAYGYTFGSGTRLTVV.

The DNA of the CDR3 is TGCAGCGCAGAGATTAACACTGAAGCTTTCTTT. Translated: CSAEINTEAFF. The chain couples TRBV29-1 to TRBJ1-1, with D unresolved. The CDR3 is 11 residues long. Between the trimmed V and J ends, which lost 7 bases and 2 bases, there was a span of 8 bases. CDR1 SQVTM and CDR2 ANQGSEA come from the germline V gene.

CDR3 sequence reads: CASSLVQGRGEAFF. The DNA for the CDR3 is TGTGCCAGCAGCTTGGTTCAGGGAAGAGGTGAAGCTTTCTTT. The chain employs TRBV5-6 and TRBJ1-1, with a tentative D call TRBD1 (5 bases). Trimming pared 0 bases from V and 7 bases from J, leaving 13 bases between. This CDR3 has 14 residues. Germline-derived CDR1 and CDR2 are SGHDT and YYEEEE.